The rows below give T cell receptor beta chains drawn from one sample of a study of T-cell memory formation after mild COVID-19. TCRdb used MiXCR to reprocess the 5' RACE reads, holding one entry per CDR3 protein. The top ten hold less than 15% of the sample, which has roughly 320,000 distinct CDR3 sequences, 28% seen once. The material sequenced was PBMCs or a T cell subset sorted from them (not recorded which). Every receptor here comes from an adult woman who had mild COVID-19 (a few samples of this study predate the infection). Cell type and time point are not known. Both conserved end residues are part of each CDR3. Each record gives: D gene, J gene, clone size, V gene, CDR3 DNA, CDR3 protein. D genes are given only for firm matches. Only some rows state a clone size, as once, few, many or a class for expanded clones.

d_call: TRBD2; j_call: TRBJ2-3; clone_size: .; v_call: TRBV12-3/TRBV12-4; cdr3_nt: TGTGCCAGCACGCATCCGGGGGGGGAGGTAACAGATACGCAGTATTTT; cdr3_aa: CASTHPGGEVTDTQYF
d_call: .; j_call: TRBJ2-7; clone_size: .; v_call: TRBV20-1; cdr3_nt: TGCAGTGCCACAGGGACCTACGAGCAGTACTTC; cdr3_aa: CSATGTYEQYF
d_call: TRBD2; j_call: TRBJ2-7; clone_size: .; v_call: TRBV7-9; cdr3_nt: TGTGCCAGCAGCCATACCGGGACTAGGGGAGACGAGCAGTACTTC; cdr3_aa: CASSHTGTRGDEQYF
d_call: .; j_call: TRBJ2-3; clone_size: .; v_call: TRBV24-1; cdr3_nt: TGTGCCACCAGTGATTTGTACGGGGGCGGAAGAGATACGCAGTATTTT; cdr3_aa: CATSDLYGGGRDTQYF
d_call: .; j_call: TRBJ2-1; clone_size: .; v_call: TRBV4-2; cdr3_nt: TGTGCCAGCAGTCAACGGACCCGCAACCCCTACAATGAGCAGTTCTTC; cdr3_aa: CASSQRTRNPYNEQFF
d_call: .; j_call: TRBJ2-1; clone_size: .; v_call: TRBV4-2; cdr3_nt: TGTGCCAGCAGCCAAGAGGGTAGGGGGTACAATGAGCAGTTCTTC; cdr3_aa: CASSQEGRGYNEQFF
d_call: TRBD1; j_call: TRBJ2-7; clone_size: .; v_call: TRBV29-1; cdr3_nt: TGCAGCGTCTGCCGGGACAGTTCCTACGAGCAGTACTTC; cdr3_aa: CSVCRDSSYEQYF
d_call: TRBD1; j_call: TRBJ2-1; clone_size: .; v_call: TRBV2; cdr3_nt: TGTGCCAGCAGTCCGGGACAGGGGGCTTTGAACAATGAGCAGTTCTTC; cdr3_aa: CASSPGQGALNNEQFF
d_call: .; j_call: TRBJ2-1; clone_size: .; v_call: TRBV20-1; cdr3_nt: TGCAGTGGAGGGGTCCATGAGCAGTTCTTC; cdr3_aa: CSGGVHEQFF
d_call: TRBD2; j_call: TRBJ2-1; clone_size: few; v_call: TRBV19; cdr3_nt: TGTGCCAGTATCAGGACTAGCGGGGATTACTCCTACAATGAGCAGTTCTTC; cdr3_aa: CASIRTSGDYSYNEQFF
d_call: .; j_call: TRBJ2-1; clone_size: .; v_call: TRBV12-3/TRBV12-4; cdr3_nt: TGTGACAGCAGTTTCAGGCAGGGCAGGTCCAATGAGCAGTTCTTC; cdr3_aa: CDSSFRQGRSNEQFF
d_call: TRBD1; j_call: TRBJ2-3; clone_size: .; v_call: TRBV29-1; cdr3_nt: TGCAGCGTTGCACTCTCACCGGGACAGGTCACGAATACGCAGTATTTT; cdr3_aa: CSVALSPGQVTNTQYF
d_call: .; j_call: TRBJ1-1; clone_size: few; v_call: TRBV18; cdr3_nt: TGTGCCAGCTCACCACCATACCCGGGCACTGAAGCTTTCTTT; cdr3_aa: CASSPPYPGTEAFF
d_call: TRBD2; j_call: TRBJ2-5; clone_size: few; v_call: TRBV20-1; cdr3_nt: TGCAGTGCTAGTGCATTGCGGGAGATTCAAGAGACCCAGTACTTC; cdr3_aa: CSASALREIQETQYF
d_call: .; j_call: TRBJ1-1; clone_size: .; v_call: TRBV20-1; cdr3_nt: TGCAGTGTTCGTCAACAGAGGACTGAAGCTTTCTTT; cdr3_aa: CSVRQQRTEAFF
d_call: .; j_call: TRBJ1-1; clone_size: few; v_call: TRBV9; cdr3_nt: TGTGCCAGCAGCGTAGGATCAGGGACCTACACTGAAGCTTTCTTT; cdr3_aa: CASSVGSGTYTEAFF
d_call: TRBD2; j_call: TRBJ2-1; clone_size: .; v_call: TRBV20-1; cdr3_nt: TGCAGTGCTAGAGGTGGACTAGCGGTGGCCTACAATGAGCAGTTCTTC; cdr3_aa: CSARGGLAVAYNEQFF
d_call: .; j_call: TRBJ2-5; clone_size: .; v_call: TRBV5-1; cdr3_nt: TGCGCCAGCAGCTTGGCCCCGGGGGCCAACCAAGAGACCCAGTACTTC; cdr3_aa: CASSLAPGANQETQYF
d_call: TRBD2; j_call: TRBJ2-3; clone_size: .; v_call: TRBV18; cdr3_nt: TGTGCCAGCTCACCACTAAGCGGGGGGAAGAAAGATACGCAGTATTTT; cdr3_aa: CASSPLSGGKKDTQYF
d_call: .; j_call: TRBJ1-2; clone_size: .; v_call: TRBV18; cdr3_nt: TGTGCCAGCTCAGCCTTGGGTACCGGCTACACCTTC; cdr3_aa: CASSALGTGYTF
d_call: .; j_call: TRBJ2-3; clone_size: .; v_call: TRBV5-1; cdr3_nt: TGCGCCAGCAGCAGATCAGGGGCAGCAGATACGCAGTATTTT; cdr3_aa: CASSRSGAADTQYF
d_call: .; j_call: TRBJ2-3; clone_size: many; v_call: TRBV4-3; cdr3_nt: TGTGCCAGCAGCCAAGATCGCGATACGCAGTATTTT; cdr3_aa: CASSQDRDTQYF